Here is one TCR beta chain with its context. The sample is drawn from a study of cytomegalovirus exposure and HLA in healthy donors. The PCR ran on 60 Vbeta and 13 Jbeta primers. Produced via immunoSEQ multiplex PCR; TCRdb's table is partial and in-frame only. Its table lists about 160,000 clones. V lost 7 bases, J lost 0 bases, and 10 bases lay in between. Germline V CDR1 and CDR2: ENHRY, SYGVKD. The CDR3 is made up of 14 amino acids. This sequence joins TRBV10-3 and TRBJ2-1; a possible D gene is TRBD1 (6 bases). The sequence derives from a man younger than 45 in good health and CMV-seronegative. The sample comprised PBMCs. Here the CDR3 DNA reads TGTGCCATCAATGGGGACAACTCCTACAATGAGCAGTTCTTC. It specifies CAINGDNSYNEQFF.